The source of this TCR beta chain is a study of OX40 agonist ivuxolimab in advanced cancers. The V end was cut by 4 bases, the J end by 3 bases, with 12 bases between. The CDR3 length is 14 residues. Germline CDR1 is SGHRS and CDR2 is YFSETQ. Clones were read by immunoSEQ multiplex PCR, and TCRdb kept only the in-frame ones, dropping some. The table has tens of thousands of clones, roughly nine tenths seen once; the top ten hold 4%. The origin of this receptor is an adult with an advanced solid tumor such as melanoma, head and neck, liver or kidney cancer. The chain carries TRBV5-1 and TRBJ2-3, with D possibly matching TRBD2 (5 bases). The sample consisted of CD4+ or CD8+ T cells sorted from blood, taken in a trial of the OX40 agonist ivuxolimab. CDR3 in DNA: TGCGCCAGCAGCCCAGGAGGAGGTACAGATACGCAGTATTTT. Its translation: CASSPGGGTDTQYF.